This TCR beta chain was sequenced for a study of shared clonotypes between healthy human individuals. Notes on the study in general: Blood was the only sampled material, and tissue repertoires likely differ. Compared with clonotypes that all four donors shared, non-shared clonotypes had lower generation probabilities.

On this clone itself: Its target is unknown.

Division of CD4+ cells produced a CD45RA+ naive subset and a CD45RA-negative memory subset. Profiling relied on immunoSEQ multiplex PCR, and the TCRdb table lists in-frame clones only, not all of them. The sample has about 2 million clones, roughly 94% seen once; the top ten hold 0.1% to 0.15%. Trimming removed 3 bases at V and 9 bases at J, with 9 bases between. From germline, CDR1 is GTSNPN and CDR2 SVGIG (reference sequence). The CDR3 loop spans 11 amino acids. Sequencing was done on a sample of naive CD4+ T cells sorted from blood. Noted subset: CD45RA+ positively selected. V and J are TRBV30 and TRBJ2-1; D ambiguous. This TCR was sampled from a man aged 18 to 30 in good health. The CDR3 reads CAWRREAEQFF. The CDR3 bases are TGTGCCTGGAGGCGTGAGGCTGAGCAGTTCTTC.